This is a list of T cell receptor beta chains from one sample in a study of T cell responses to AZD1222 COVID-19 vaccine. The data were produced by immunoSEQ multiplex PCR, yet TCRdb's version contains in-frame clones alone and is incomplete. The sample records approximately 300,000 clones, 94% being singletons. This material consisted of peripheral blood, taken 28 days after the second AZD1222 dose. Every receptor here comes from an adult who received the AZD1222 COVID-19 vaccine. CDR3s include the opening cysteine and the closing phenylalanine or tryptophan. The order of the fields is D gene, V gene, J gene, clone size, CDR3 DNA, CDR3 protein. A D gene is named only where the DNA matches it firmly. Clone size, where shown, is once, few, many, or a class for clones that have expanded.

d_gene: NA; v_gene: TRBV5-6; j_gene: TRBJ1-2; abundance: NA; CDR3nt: TGTGCCAGCAGCCCGGGACTGAACAACTATGGCTACACCTTC; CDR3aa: CASSPGLNNYGYTF
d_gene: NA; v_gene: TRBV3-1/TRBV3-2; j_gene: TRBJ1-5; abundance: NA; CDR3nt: TGTGCCAGCAGCCAAGATTATGGCAATCAGCCCCAGCATTTT; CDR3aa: CASSQDYGNQPQHF
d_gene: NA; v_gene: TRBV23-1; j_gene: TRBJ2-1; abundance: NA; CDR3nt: TGCGCCAGCAGTCACCGTACCCCTCTTCGCGGTGAGCAGTTCTTC; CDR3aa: CASSHRTPLRGEQFF
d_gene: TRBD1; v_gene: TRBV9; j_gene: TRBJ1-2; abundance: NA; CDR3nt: TGTGCCAGCAGCGTGGGGGACAGCAACTATGGCTACACCTTC; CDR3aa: CASSVGDSNYGYTF
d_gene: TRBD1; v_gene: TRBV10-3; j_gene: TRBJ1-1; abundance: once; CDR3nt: TGTGCCATCAGTCCCCTGGACAGGCCGGGACTAAACACTGAAGCTTTCTTT; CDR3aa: CAISPLDRPGLNTEAFF
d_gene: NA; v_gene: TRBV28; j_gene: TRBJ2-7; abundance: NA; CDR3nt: TGTGCCAGCAGCTTGACTAGCTCCTACGAGCAGTACTTC; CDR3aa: CASSLTSSYEQYF
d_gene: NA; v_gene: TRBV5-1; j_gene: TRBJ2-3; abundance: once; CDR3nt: TGCGCCAGCAGCTTGAGGGGCCGGACAGACAGGTCCTCCGGAGATACGCAGTATTTT; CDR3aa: CASSLRGRTDRSSGDTQYF
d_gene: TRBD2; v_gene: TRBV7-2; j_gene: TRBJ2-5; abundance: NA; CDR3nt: TGTGCCAGCAGCTTAGGGCCCCTAGCGGGAGTAAAAGAGACCCAGTACTTC; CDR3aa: CASSLGPLAGVKETQYF
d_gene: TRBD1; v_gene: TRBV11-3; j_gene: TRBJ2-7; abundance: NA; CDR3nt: TGTGCCAGCAGCTTAGGGACAGGGAGAGAGTACTTC; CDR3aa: CASSLGTGREYF
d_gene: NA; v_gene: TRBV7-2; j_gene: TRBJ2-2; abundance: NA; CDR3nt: TGTGCCAGCAGCTTATCTTCCGCGCTCGGGGAGCTGTTTTTT; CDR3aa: CASSLSSALGELFF
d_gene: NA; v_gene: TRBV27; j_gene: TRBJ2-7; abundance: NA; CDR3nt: TGTGCCAGCAGTACGCTCGGGGAGTTCTACGAGCAGTACTTC; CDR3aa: CASSTLGEFYEQYF
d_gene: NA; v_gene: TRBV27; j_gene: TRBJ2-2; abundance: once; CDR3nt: TGTGCCAGCAGTTTCTCCCCCACCGGGGAGCTGTTTTTT; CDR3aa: CASSFSPTGELFF
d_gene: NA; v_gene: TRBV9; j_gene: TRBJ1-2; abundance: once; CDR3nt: TGTGCCAGCAGCGTAGGGGGAGGGCCATATGGCTACACCTTC; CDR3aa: CASSVGGGPYGYTF
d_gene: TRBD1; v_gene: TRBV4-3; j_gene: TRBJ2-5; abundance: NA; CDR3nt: TGCGCCAGCAGCCAAGATCAGGGGGCGCCGGAGACCCAGTACTTC; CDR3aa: CASSQDQGAPETQYF
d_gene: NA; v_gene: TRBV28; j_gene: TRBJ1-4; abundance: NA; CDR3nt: TGTGCCAGCAGTTCCAACAGGGTACTCGGCGAAAAACTGTTTTTT; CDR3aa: CASSSNRVLGEKLFF
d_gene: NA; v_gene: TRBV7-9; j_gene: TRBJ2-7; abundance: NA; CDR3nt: TGTGCCAGCAGCTTACGGCGTGACGGCTACGAGCAGTACTTC; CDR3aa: CASSLRRDGYEQYF
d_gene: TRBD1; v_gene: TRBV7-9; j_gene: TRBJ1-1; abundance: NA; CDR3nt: TGTGCCAGCAGCTTAGGGGACAGGGGTTGGACTGAAGCTTTCTTT; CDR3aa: CASSLGDRGWTEAFF
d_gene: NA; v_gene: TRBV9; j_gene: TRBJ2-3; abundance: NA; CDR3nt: TGTGCCAGCAGACCCCGTTGGGCGGGTCGGACTAGCACAGATACGCAGTATTTT; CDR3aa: CASRPRWAGRTSTDTQYF
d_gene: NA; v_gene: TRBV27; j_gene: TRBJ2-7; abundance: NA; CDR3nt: TGTGCCAGCAGTTTAGCTGGGGCGACCTACGAGCAGTACTTC; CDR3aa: CASSLAGATYEQYF
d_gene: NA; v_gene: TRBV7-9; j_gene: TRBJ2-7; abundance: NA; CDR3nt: TGTGCCAGCAGCTGGGCGCGGAGCTACGAGCAGTACTTC; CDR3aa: CASSWARSYEQYF
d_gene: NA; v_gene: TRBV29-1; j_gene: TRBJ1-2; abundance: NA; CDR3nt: TGCAGCGTGTCACATGGCTACACCTTC; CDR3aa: CSVSHGYTF
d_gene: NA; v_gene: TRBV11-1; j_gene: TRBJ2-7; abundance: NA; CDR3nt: TGTGCCAGCAGCTCCACCCGGGGGGCAAGCGACTTC; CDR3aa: CASSSTRGASDF
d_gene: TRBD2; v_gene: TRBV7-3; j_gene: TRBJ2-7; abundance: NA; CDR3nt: TGTGCCAGCAGCTTTGGGGCTGCGGGAGAAGGTTACGAGCAGTACTTC; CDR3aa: CASSFGAAGEGYEQYF
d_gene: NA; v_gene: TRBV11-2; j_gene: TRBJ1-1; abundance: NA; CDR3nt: TGTGCCAGCAGCTTAATGAGGGGCTCGAACACTGAAGCTTTCTTT; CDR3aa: CASSLMRGSNTEAFF
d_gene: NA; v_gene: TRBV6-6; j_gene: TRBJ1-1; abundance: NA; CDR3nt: TGTGCCAGCAGTTACGAGGGGGACACACCAGCTTTCTTT; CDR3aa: CASSYEGDTPAFF
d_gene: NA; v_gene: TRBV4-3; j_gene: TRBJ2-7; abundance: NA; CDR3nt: TGCGCCAGCAGCCAAGACTTCCGTGGGGAACACGAGCAGTACTTC; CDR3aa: CASSQDFRGEHEQYF
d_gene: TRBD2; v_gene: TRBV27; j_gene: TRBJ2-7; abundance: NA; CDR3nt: TGTGCCAGCAGTCCCCCTACTAGCGGCCCTGGCGAGCAGTACTTC; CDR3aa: CASSPPTSGPGEQYF
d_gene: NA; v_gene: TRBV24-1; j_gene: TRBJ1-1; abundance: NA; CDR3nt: TGTGCCTCGCCAGACGGGGCTATCACTGAAGCTTTCTTT; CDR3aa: CASPDGAITEAFF
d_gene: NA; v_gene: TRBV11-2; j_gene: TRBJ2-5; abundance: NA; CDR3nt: TGTGCCAGCAGTGGAACTAGGAAAGAGACCCAGTACTTC; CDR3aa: CASSGTRKETQYF
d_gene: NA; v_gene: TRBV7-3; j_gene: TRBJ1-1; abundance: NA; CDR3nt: TGTGCCAGCAGCTTCTCCGGGAACACTGAAGCTTTCTTT; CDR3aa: CASSFSGNTEAFF
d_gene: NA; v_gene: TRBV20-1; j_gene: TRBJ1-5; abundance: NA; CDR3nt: TGCAGTGCTAGTGGGGGGAATCAGCCCCAGCATTTT; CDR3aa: CSASGGNQPQHF
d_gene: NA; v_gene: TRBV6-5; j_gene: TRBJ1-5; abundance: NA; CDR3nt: TGTGCCAGCAGTTGGGATGGCAATCAGCCCCAGCATTTT; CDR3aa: CASSWDGNQPQHF
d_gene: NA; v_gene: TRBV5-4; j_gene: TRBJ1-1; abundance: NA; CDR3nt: TGTGCCAGCAGCCGGCGGGGAAGAACTGAAGCTTTCTTT; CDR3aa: CASSRRGRTEAFF
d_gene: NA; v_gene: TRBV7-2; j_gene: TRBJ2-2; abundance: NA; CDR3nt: TGTGCCAGCAGCTTAGGTGCCGGGGAGCTGTTTTTT; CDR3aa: CASSLGAGELFF
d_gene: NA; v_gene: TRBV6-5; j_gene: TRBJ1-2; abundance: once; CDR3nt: TGTGCCAGCAGTCACTTCGGGGGAGGGGCGGACGGCTACACCTTC; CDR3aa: CASSHFGGGADGYTF